This T cell receptor (beta chain) appears in the sequencing data of a study of OX40 agonist ivuxolimab in advanced cancers. Study-level background: Patients in dose escalation had liver, melanoma, kidney or head and neck cancers. One patient with hepatocellular carcinoma and two with cutaneous melanoma, three in all, had partial responses.

The germline CDR1 and CDR2 sequences are SEHNR and FQNEAQ (reference sequence). The CDR3 loop spans 12 amino acids. V was clipped by 1 base and J by 15 bases, with 13 bases between them. The repertoire was sequenced with immunoSEQ multiplex PCR; TCRdb's copy has only in-frame clones and lacks some. Among about 83,000 clones listed, roughly 80% were seen once. Details on this clone: Its cognate antigen is unknown.

Study-wide results and limits: Within 6 weeks, CD4+ and CD8+ blood T cells expanded clonally at 0.1 to 3.0 mg/kg. In CD8+ T cells, expanded clones were on average more numerous than in CD4+.

Specimen: CD4+ or CD8+ T cells sorted from blood, collected in a trial of the OX40 agonist ivuxolimab. The sequence was collected from an adult with an advanced solid tumor such as melanoma, head and neck, liver or kidney cancer. The rearrangement uses TRBV7-9 and TRBJ2-1; weak D call: TRBD2 (6 bases). CDR3 region: CASSLEVSGLFF. CDR3 sequence (DNA): TGTGCCAGCAGCTTAGAGGTTAGCGGACTGTTCTTC.